This TCR beta chain comes out of a study of T cells in Graves' hyperthyroidism and ophthalmopathy. The V end was cut by 8 bases, the J end by 0 bases, with 10 bases between. In germline, CDR1 is MNHEY, CDR2 SVGEGT. The CDR3 extends over 13 amino acids. There are many counts of this clonotype. Amplified regions were TCR beta CDR3 sequences from RNA transcripts. Carried out on the TCR CDR3, a first-round RT-PCR used the HTBI primer set. Each CDR3 protein is one row after TCRdb ran MiXCR on the multiplex PCR reads. The data hold almost 500,000 distinct CDR3 sequences, with 22% observed a single time. This receptor was identified in an older woman with Graves' ophthalmopathy. Sequenced material: blood. The V and J genes are TRBV6-2 or TRBV6-3 and TRBJ1-1; D gene ambiguous. The CDR3, as DNA: TGTGCCAGCTCGACTTCCTTGAACACTGAAGCTTTCTTT. This encodes CASSTSLNTEAFF.